The rows below give T cell receptor beta chains drawn from one sample of a study of T cell repertoires in cytomegalovirus infection. TCRdb re-derived calls from the reads in MiXCR, one entry per CDR3 protein. The data show around 440,000 distinct CDR3 sequences, around 10% seen once. Sequenced: PBMCs. The receptors stem from a human donor in good health (CMV status not recorded). Some clones in this sample may be carry-over from other donors' samples. The conserved cysteine and the conserved F or W are not part of the CDR3 here. A clone size is listed for some rows: how often the clone was seen (once, few, many), or a class if it is expanded.

J gene: TRBJ2-3
V gene: TRBV19
clone size: many
CDR3 protein: ASTESSGSTDTQY

J gene: TRBJ1-2
V gene: TRBV6-1
clone size: many
CDR3 protein: ASSKGDSSYGYT

J gene: TRBJ1-1
V gene: TRBV2
clone size: .
CDR3 protein: ASKQGRNTEAF

J gene: TRBJ2-4
V gene: TRBV7-9
clone size: many
CDR3 protein: ASSLGRKEEY

J gene: TRBJ2-1
V gene: TRBV7-9
clone size: many
CDR3 protein: ASSFSGLAGTNEQF

J gene: TRBJ2-7
V gene: TRBV5-1
clone size: many
CDR3 protein: ASSPDLESHEQY

J gene: TRBJ2-3
V gene: TRBV24-1
clone size: many
CDR3 protein: ATSGRSTDTQY

J gene: TRBJ2-1
V gene: TRBV19
clone size: few
CDR3 protein: ASSIWQGNVNEQF

J gene: TRBJ1-2
V gene: TRBV18
clone size: .
CDR3 protein: ASSGDGYT

J gene: TRBJ2-5
V gene: TRBV6-1
clone size: many
CDR3 protein: ASSRDLRETQY

J gene: TRBJ2-7
V gene: TRBV20-1
clone size: .
CDR3 protein: SARPPGSTRGLVEQY

J gene: TRBJ2-3
V gene: TRBV11-3
clone size: few
CDR3 protein: ASSATGEVDTQY

J gene: TRBJ2-1
V gene: TRBV27
clone size: few
CDR3 protein: ASSSREGTYNEQF

J gene: TRBJ2-1
V gene: TRBV5-5
clone size: many
CDR3 protein: ASSMKGLAGRYEQF

J gene: TRBJ2-7
V gene: TRBV6-1
clone size: .
CDR3 protein: ASSKGETFYEQY

J gene: TRBJ1-1
V gene: TRBV28
clone size: few
CDR3 protein: ASSPRVPGRTEAF

J gene: TRBJ2-5
V gene: TRBV7-9
clone size: few
CDR3 protein: ASSRTQGFQETQY

J gene: TRBJ2-3
V gene: TRBV3-1
clone size: few
CDR3 protein: ASSQSGGFNTQY

J gene: TRBJ2-2
V gene: TRBV19
clone size: .
CDR3 protein: ASSIFGGANTGELF

J gene: TRBJ1-5
V gene: TRBV3-1
clone size: many
CDR3 protein: ASSPSRSSLAQH

J gene: TRBJ2-3
V gene: TRBV27
clone size: many
CDR3 protein: ASQRGGPADTQY

J gene: TRBJ2-1
V gene: TRBV28
clone size: few
CDR3 protein: ASSLAGGPTDNEQF

J gene: TRBJ2-1
V gene: TRBV27
clone size: few
CDR3 protein: ASSSVLWGRDYNEQF

J gene: TRBJ1-1
V gene: TRBV2
clone size: many
CDR3 protein: ASSVNRGHTEAF

J gene: TRBJ1-2
V gene: TRBV29-1
clone size: many
CDR3 protein: SVPGTVNYGYT

J gene: TRBJ2-7
V gene: TRBV2
clone size: few
CDR3 protein: ASRAGGREQY